This TCR beta chain was identified in a study of T-cell memory formation after mild COVID-19. Findings and caveats of the study: Memory cells collected pre-infection included some clones that later responded, suggesting cross-reactive memory joined.

A word on this clonotype: The antigen remains undetermined.

V dropped 5 bases and J dropped 7; count of bases not matched to a gene: 6. This CDR3 comprises 15 residues. From germline, CDR1 is LGHNA and CDR2 YNFKEQ. TCRdb analysed the 5' RACE reads with MiXCR anew, one entry per CDR3 protein. The sample has approximately 250,000 distinct CDR3 sequences, 15% seen once; the top ten hold under 2.5%. The chain employs TRBV4-2 and TRBJ2-2; 11 positions match TRBD2. Sequenced sample: PBMCs or a T cell subset sorted from them (not recorded which). The sequence derives from an adult woman who had mild COVID-19 (a few samples of this study predate the infection). Cell type and time point are not known. CDR3: CASSVSGGAYGELFF. CDR3 nucleotide sequence: TGTGCCAGCAGCGTTAGCGGGGGGGCGTACGGGGAGCTGTTTTTT.